This is a list of T cell receptor beta chains from one sample in a study of blood T cells in healthy people across ages. Each CDR3 protein gets one entry after TCRdb re-called the 5' RACE reads with MiXCR. Counted here are over 1,500,000 distinct CDR3 sequences, less than 50% occurring once; the ten biggest clones make up about 2.1%. The sample consisted of blood. Receptor source: a woman in her thirties or forties in good health. Each CDR3 is given with its conserved first and last residue. D genes are given only for firm matches. Not all rows give a size; the values are once, few, many and, for expanded clones, a class.

TRBV7-6,.,TRBJ2-7,TRBD2,TGTGCCAGCAGCTTGGTAGCGGGGGCCTCGTACAATGAGCAGTACTTC,CASSLVAGASYNEQYF
TRBV11-2,few,TRBJ2-1,.,TGTGCCAGCAGCTTAGATCTAAGGGTAACGAATGAGCAGTTCTTC,CASSLDLRVTNEQFF
TRBV7-6,once,TRBJ2-7,TRBD1,TGTGCCAACATGACAGGGAGTAGGTCCTACGAGCAGTACTTC,CANMTGSRSYEQYF
TRBV20-1,.,TRBJ2-7,TRBD2,TGCAGTGCCCCGAGCGGGGGGCCTTCCTACGAGCAGTACTTC,CSAPSGGPSYEQYF
TRBV5-6,.,TRBJ2-7,.,TGTGCCAGCAGCGGAGGTACCGACGAGCAGTACTTC,CASSGGTDEQYF
TRBV7-2,.,TRBJ2-1,.,TGTGCCAGCAGCTTCAGGCAGACTCCAAACAATGAGCAGTTCTTC,CASSFRQTPNNEQFF
TRBV7-9,few,TRBJ1-2,TRBD1,TGTGCCAGCATCCCGACAGGGGGAAAGGACATTAACTATGGCTACACCTTC,CASIPTGGKDINYGYTF
TRBV20-1,once,TRBJ1-5,.,TGCAGTGCTAGACATCCAGCTTCTAATCAGCCCCAGCATTTT,CSARHPASNQPQHF
TRBV12-3/TRBV12-4,.,TRBJ2-5,.,TGTGCCAGCAGTTTGGAGTGGGCGACCCAGTACTTC,CASSLEWATQYF
TRBV6-6,once,TRBJ2-7,.,TGTACCAGCAGCCCAAAAAACGAGCAGTACTTC,CTSSPKNEQYF
TRBV12-3/TRBV12-4,.,TRBJ1-2,.,TGTGCCAGCAACGGAGACTATGGCTACACCTTC,CASNGDYGYTF
TRBV7-2,few,TRBJ2-1,.,TGTGCCAGCAGCTTAGCGCTGAACAGAGAGCAGTTCTTC,CASSLALNREQFF
TRBV6-5,once,TRBJ2-5,TRBD2,TGTGCCAGCAGTTCGCGGACTAGCGGGGGGGCCGAGGAGACCCAGTACTTC,CASSSRTSGGAEETQYF
TRBV6-2/TRBV6-3,.,TRBJ2-1,.,TGTGCCAGCAGTTGGCGTGACAGTGAGCAGTTCTTC,CASSWRDSEQFF
TRBV4-2,.,TRBJ1-1,.,TGTGCCAGCAGCCAAGATAACACCGGGACCACTGAAGCTTTCTTT,CASSQDNTGTTEAFF
TRBV28,.,TRBJ2-1,.,TGTGCCAGTACGACCCTACCCACCTACAATGAGCAGTTCTTC,CASTTLPTYNEQFF
TRBV29-1,many,TRBJ2-5,.,TGCAGCTTTTCGGGCACAGGGATAGAGACCCAGTACTTC,CSFSGTGIETQYF
TRBV7-2,.,TRBJ2-1,TRBD2,TGTGCCAGCAGCTTGACATCTAGCGGGGGTTCCGTTGAGCAGTTCTTC,CASSLTSSGGSVEQFF
TRBV5-6,.,TRBJ2-1,TRBD1,TGTGCCAGCAGCTTTCTAGGGACAGAACTTCATAAGGAGCAGTTCTTC,CASSFLGTELHKEQFF
TRBV7-2,.,TRBJ2-7,.,TGTGCCAGAAGCTTAGCTAGCGTTTCCTACGAGCAGTACTTC,CARSLASVSYEQYF
TRBV6-5,few,TRBJ1-1,TRBD1,TGTGCCAGCAGTTACCGTACAGGGGGGAACACTGAAGCTTTCTTT,CASSYRTGGNTEAFF
TRBV5-1,few,TRBJ1-6,.,TGCGCCACCAGGGAGGTCACCAATTCACCCCTCCACTTT,CATREVTNSPLHF
TRBV4-3,few,TRBJ1-5,.,TGCGCCAGCAGCCAAGAAATCGGGGGATATCAGCCCCAGCATTTT,CASSQEIGGYQPQHF
TRBV20-1,.,TRBJ2-5,TRBD2,TGCAGTGCCCCGACTAGCGGGGGGTTACACGAGACCCAGTACTTC,CSAPTSGGLHETQYF
TRBV4-3,.,TRBJ1-2,.,TGCGCCAGCAGCCAAGTTCCAAGGGAACGTCTCAAAGTTAACTATGACTACACCTTC,CASSQVPRERLKVNYDYTF
TRBV10-2,.,TRBJ2-5,TRBD2,TGCGCCAGCAGGGCACAACTAGCGAGACCCCAAGAGACCCAGTACTTC,CASRAQLARPQETQYF
TRBV7-2,few,TRBJ1-4,.,TGTGCCAGCAGCCACAATATAGTCGGGGAAAAACTGTTTTTT,CASSHNIVGEKLFF
TRBV24-1,.,TRBJ2-1,.,TGTGCCACCAGTGAGTTTGGGTTAGCCTCCTACAATGAGCAGTTCTTC,CATSEFGLASYNEQFF
TRBV5-1,few,TRBJ2-7,TRBD1,TGCGCCAGCAGCCCAACGACAGGGGCCAACGAGCAGTACTTC,CASSPTTGANEQYF
TRBV27,.,TRBJ2-7,.,TGTGCCAGCAGTTTATCCACTGGGGGCGCATCCTACGAGCAGTACTTC,CASSLSTGGASYEQYF
TRBV6-5,.,TRBJ1-2,.,TGTGCCAGCAGTGACTCTGGGACAAGATATGGCTACACCTTC,CASSDSGTRYGYTF
TRBV4-2,few,TRBJ1-2,.,TGTGCCAGCAGCCAAGGAGTGGGGGTCGGCTACACCTTC,CASSQGVGVGYTF
TRBV7-2,.,TRBJ2-5,.,TGTGCCAGCAGCCCCGGGATTCCAGAGACCCAGTACTTC,CASSPGIPETQYF
TRBV27,few,TRBJ2-1,TRBD2,TGTGCCAGCAGTCGGACTAGCGGGGGGACTATTCGAGAGCAGTTCTTC,CASSRTSGGTIREQFF
TRBV20-1,.,TRBJ2-5,.,TGCAGTGCTCAGGACATGAAAGGGACCCAGTACTTC,CSAQDMKGTQYF
TRBV4-3,.,TRBJ1-4,TRBD1,TGCGCCAGCAGCCAAGAAGACAGGGGGCTTGAAAAACTGTTTTTT,CASSQEDRGLEKLFF
TRBV10-3,few,TRBJ2-3,.,TGTGCCATCAGTTCCGGGACGTCGGACACAGATACGCAGTATTTT,CAISSGTSDTDTQYF
TRBV7-9,.,TRBJ2-5,.,TGTGCCAGCAGCTTAGTTGCAGGGACAGAGACCCAGTACTTC,CASSLVAGTETQYF
TRBV20-1,once,TRBJ2-3,TRBD1,TGCAGTGCTAGGGGGGACAGGGGAGGAGATACGCAGTATTTT,CSARGDRGGDTQYF